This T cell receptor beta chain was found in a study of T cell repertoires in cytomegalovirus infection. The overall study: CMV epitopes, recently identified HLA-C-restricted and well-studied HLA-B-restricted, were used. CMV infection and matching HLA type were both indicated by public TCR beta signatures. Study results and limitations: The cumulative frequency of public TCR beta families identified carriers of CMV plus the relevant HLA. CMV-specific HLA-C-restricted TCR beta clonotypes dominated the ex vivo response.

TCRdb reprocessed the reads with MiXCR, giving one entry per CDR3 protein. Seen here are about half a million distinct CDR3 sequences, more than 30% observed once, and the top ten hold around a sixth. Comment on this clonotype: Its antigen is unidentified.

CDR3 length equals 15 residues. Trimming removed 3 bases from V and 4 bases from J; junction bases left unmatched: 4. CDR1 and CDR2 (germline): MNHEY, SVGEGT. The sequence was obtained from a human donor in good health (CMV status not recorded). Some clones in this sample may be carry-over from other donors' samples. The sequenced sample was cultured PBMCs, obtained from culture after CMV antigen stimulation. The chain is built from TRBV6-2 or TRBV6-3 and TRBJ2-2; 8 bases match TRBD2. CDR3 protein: CASSYTSGATGELFF. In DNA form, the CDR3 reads TGTGCCAGCAGTTATACTAGCGGTGCCACCGGGGAGCTGTTTTTT.